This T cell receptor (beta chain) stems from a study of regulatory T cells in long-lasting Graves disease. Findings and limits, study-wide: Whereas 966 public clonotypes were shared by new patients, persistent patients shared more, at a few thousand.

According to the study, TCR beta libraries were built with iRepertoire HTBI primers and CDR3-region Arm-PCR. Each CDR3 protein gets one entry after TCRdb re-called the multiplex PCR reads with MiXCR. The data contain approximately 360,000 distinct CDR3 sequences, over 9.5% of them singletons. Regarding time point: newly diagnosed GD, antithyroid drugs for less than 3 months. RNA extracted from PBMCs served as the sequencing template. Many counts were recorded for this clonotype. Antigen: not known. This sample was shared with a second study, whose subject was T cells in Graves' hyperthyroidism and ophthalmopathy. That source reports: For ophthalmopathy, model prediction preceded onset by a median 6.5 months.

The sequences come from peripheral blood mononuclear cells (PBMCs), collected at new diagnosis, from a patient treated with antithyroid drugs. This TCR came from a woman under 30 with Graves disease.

The CDR3 spells CASSFWARDRGLGANVLTF. In nucleotides, the CDR3 is TGTGCCAGCAGTTTTTGGGCCCGGGACAGGGGGCTTGGGGCCAACGTCCTGACTTTC. The chain recombines TRBV28 with TRBJ2-6; 12 nucleotides align to TRBD1. Germline V CDR1 and CDR2: MDHEN, SYDVKM. V lost 3 bases, J lost 3 bases, and 9 bases stayed unmatched. The CDR3 length is 19 residues.